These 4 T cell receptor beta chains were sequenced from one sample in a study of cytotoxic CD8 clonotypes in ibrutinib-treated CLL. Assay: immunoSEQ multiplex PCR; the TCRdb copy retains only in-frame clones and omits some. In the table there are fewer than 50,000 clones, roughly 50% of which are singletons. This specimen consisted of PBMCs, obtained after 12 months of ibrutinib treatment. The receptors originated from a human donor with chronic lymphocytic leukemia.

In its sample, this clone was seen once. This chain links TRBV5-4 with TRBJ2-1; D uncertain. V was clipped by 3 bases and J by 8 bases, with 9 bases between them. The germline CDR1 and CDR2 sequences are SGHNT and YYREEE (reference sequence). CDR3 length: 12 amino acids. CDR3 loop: CASSSLLDEQFF. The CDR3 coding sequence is TGTGCCAGCAGCTCGCTTCTTGATGAGCAGTTCTTC.

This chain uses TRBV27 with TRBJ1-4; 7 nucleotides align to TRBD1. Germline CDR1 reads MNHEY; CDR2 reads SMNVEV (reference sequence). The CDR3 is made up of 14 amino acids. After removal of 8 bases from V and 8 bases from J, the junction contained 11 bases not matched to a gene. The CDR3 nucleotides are TGTGCCAGCGCCCAGGGGGTAATTAACGAAAAACTGTTTTTT. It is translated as CASAQGVINEKLFF. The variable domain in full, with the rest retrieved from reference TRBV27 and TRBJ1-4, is EAQVTQNPRYLITVTGKKLTVTCSQNMNHEYMSWYRQDPGLGLRQIYYSMNVEVTDKGDVPEGYKVSRKEKRNFPLILESPSPNQTSLYFCASAQGVINEKLFFGSGTQLSVL.

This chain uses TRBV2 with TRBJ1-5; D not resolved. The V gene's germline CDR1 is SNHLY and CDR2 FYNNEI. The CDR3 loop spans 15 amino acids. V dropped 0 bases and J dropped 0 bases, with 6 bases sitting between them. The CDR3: CASSEARDSNQPQHF. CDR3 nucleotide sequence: TGTGCCAGCAGTGAAGCGCGGGATAGCAATCAGCCCCAGCATTTT.

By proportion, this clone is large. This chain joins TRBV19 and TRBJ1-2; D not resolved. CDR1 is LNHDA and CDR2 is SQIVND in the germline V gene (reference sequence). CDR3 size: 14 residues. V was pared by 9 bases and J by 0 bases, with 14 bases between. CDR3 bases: TGTGCCAGCTCCCCGGGCGGAGCTAACTATGGCTACACCTTC. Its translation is CASSPGGANYGYTF.